This entry lists 26 T cell receptor beta chains sequenced from one sample in a study of CD8+CD57+ T cells in acquired aplastic anemia. The use of genomic DNA as template underpinned the TCR beta VDJ and CDR3 profiling. TCRdb used MiXCR to reprocess the reads, holding one entry per CDR3 protein. The sample includes hundreds of thousands of distinct CDR3 sequences, 55% to 75% of them seen just once. Sequences were obtained from sorted CD4+, CD8+, or CD8+CD57+ T cells (not recorded which) from PBMCs. These TCRs come from a human donor in good health, serving as a control.

The chain links TRBV9 to TRBJ1-6; the match to TRBD1 covers 10 bases. The CDR3 loop spans 14 amino acids. CDR1 is SGDLS and CDR2 is YYNGEE in the germline V gene. Germline trimming cut 3 bases from V and 15 bases from J; bases unmatched to any gene: 9. CDR3: CASSGTGGRPILHF. The CDR3 nucleotides read TGTGCCAGCAGCGGGACAGGGGGGAGGCCAATCCTCCACTTT.

The V call is TRBV7-6, the J call TRBJ1-1; D is perhaps TRBD1 (6 bases). Germline-derived CDR1 and CDR2 are SGHVS and FNYEAQ. Between the trimmed V and J ends, which lost 5 bases and 14 bases, there was a span of 24 bases. The CDR3 contains 14 residues. The CDR3 loop is CASSRNGGDANAFF. The CDR3 DNA reads TGTGCCAGCAGCCGAAATGGGGGCGACGCTAACGCCTTCTTT.

This chain joins TRBV5-6 and TRBJ2-2; D is perhaps TRBD1 or TRBD2 (5 bases each). The CDR3 totals 14 residues. With 1 base removed from V and 6 bases from J, the gap between germline ends came to 10 bases. Looked up from germline, CDR1 is SGHDT and CDR2 is YYEEEE. Here the CDR3 DNA reads TGTGCCAGCAGCTTGTCTGGGACGCCCGGGGAGCTGTTTTTT. Translated, it gives CASSLSGTPGELFF.

The chain carries TRBV11-2 and TRBJ1-5; 9 positions agree with TRBD1. The CDR3 is 17 amino acids. CDR1 and CDR2 from the germline V gene are SGHAT and FQNNGV. Unmatched junction bases numbered 6, after V lost 1 base and J lost 2 bases. CDR3 amino acids: CASSLAGTGTGNQPQHF. CDR3 sequence (DNA): TGTGCCAGCAGCTTAGCCGGGACAGGGACGGGCAATCAGCCCCAGCATTTT.

This clonotype was observed a handful of times. CDR3 sequence: CASSIERSNQPQHF. The CDR3 DNA reads TGTGCCAGTAGTATAGAGAGGTCCAATCAGCCCCAGCATTTT. This chain links TRBV19 with TRBJ1-5; D remains ambiguous. The CDR3 consists of 14 residues. Germline loops: CDR1 LNHDA, CDR2 SQIVND (reference sequence). The V gene lost 0 bases and the J gene lost 3 bases, with 6 bases spanning the gap.

Written as DNA, the CDR3 is TGTGCCAGCAGTGAAACGAAATCGACAGGGGGAGTTTCACCCCTCCACTTT. As protein: CASSETKSTGGVSPLHF. J is TRBJ1-6 and V is TRBV2, with 9 bases fitting TRBD1. CDR1 is SNHLY and CDR2 is FYNNEI in the germline V gene. V dropped 2 bases and J dropped 9; count of bases not matched to a gene: 11. The CDR3 spans 17 residues. Complete variable domain (other parts from reference TRBV2 and TRBJ1-6): EPEVTQTPSHQVTQMGQEVILRCVPISNHLYFYWYRQILGQKVEFLVSFYNNEISEKSEIFDDQFSVERPDGSNFTLKIRSTKLEDSAMYFCASSETKSTGGVSPLHFGNGTRLTVT.

For this clonotype: The germline gene is not matched at one end of the junction; a read error may be the cause. The genes are TRBV7-2 and TRBJ2-7; possibly TRBD1 for D (6 bases). This CDR3 has 14 amino acids. Germline V lookup: CDR1 SGHTA, CDR2 FQGNSA. The CDR3 is CASTETGRNAYEQF. For the CDR3, the DNA is TGTGCCAGCACCGAGACAGGCCGGAATGCCTACGAGCAGTTC. The full variable domain, its missing parts supplied by reference TRBV7-2 and TRBJ2-7, is GAGVSQSPSNKVTEKGKDVELRCDPISGHTALYWYRQSLGQGLEFLIYFQGNSAPDKSGLPSDRFSAERTGGSVSTLTIQRTQQEDSAVYLCASTETGRNAYEQFGPGTRLTVT.

Many counts were recorded for this clonotype. The chain has TRBV20-1 and TRBJ1-1; D not resolved. In germline, CDR1 is DFQATT, CDR2 SNEGSKA (reference sequence). This CDR3 region has 13 residues. V dropped 0 bases and J dropped 1 base, with 6 bases sitting between them. CDR3 loop: CSARDHKNTEAFF. For the CDR3, the DNA is TGCAGTGCTAGAGATCACAAGAACACTGAAGCTTTCTTT.

This clonotype was picked up many times. The chain couples TRBV5-6 to TRBJ2-2; 10 positions agree with TRBD1. V was clipped by 4 bases and J by 10 bases; unmatched bases: 13. The germline V gene encodes CDR1 SGHDT and CDR2 YYEEEE. The CDR3 has 16 residues. The CDR3 region is CASSRDRGPPAVELFF. CDR3 sequence (DNA): TGTGCCAGCAGCCGGGACAGGGGACCCCCGGCGGTGGAGCTGTTTTTT.

This clonotype was counted a single time. This chain joins TRBV11-3 and TRBJ2-1; D not resolved. The CDR3 runs to 14 residues. Trimming pared 5 bases from V and 6 bases from J, leaving 14 bases between. In germline, CDR1 is SGHNT, CDR2 YENEEA. CDR3: CASSPRQEINEQFF. CDR3 nucleotides: TGTGCCAGCAGCCCGCGGCAGGAGATCAATGAGCAGTTCTTC.

This clonotype was seen more than once but under ten times. The chain carries TRBV6-9 and TRBJ1-5; D gene uncertain. CDR1 is MNHGY, CDR2 SVAAGI, per germline. This CDR3 region has 21 residues. V lost 2 bases to trimming and J lost 0 bases, with 26 bases between them. For the CDR3, the DNA is TGTGCCAGCAGTTATAGCCCTTTAATAATTCCTTCTTTCTATAGCAATCAGCCCCAGCATTTT. Protein: CASSYSPLIIPSFYSNQPQHF.

The chain is built from TRBV10-3 and TRBJ2-3; possibly TRBD1 for D (6 bases). Deletions cut 3 bases from V and 10 bases from J, with 20 bases between. The CDR3 consists of 15 residues. CDR1 and CDR2 (germline): ENHRY, SYGVKD. For the CDR3, the DNA is TGTGCCATCAGTGATTCCAGGGGAGTGACGGATCCGCAGTATTTT. Encoded protein: CAISDSRGVTDPQYF.

The chain is built from TRBV7-4 and TRBJ1-5, with D possibly matching TRBD1 (5 bases). The CDR3 totals 16 residues. Germline V lookup: CDR1 SGHVT, CDR2 SQSDAQ. V was trimmed by 8 bases and J by 13 bases, leaving 30 bases between them. The DNA of the CDR3 is TGTGCCAGCTTAGAGTGGGACGGCGATATACGAGCAGTACAGCATTTT. It specifies CASLEWDGDIRAVQHF.

The chain employs TRBV20-1 and TRBJ2-7; 7 bases line up with TRBD2. Germline-derived CDR1 and CDR2 are DFQATT and SNEGSKA (reference sequence). Germline trimming cut 7 bases from V and 2 bases from J; bases unmatched to any gene: 5. This CDR3 spans 12 amino acids. Written as DNA, the CDR3 is TGCAGTGTGCCTAGCGGTACCTACGAGCAGTACTTC. Amino acid sequence: CSVPSGTYEQYF.

The rearrangement joins TRBV4-2 to TRBJ2-7; 10 nucleotides line up with TRBD2. The CDR3 has 16 residues. V was pared by 1 base and J by 2 bases, with 5 bases of the junction left unmatched. Germline loops: CDR1 LGHNA, CDR2 YNFKEQ. The CDR3: CASSQVGTSVPYEQYF. The CDR3 DNA sequence: TGTGCCAGCAGCCAAGTTGGGACTAGCGTTCCCTACGAGCAGTACTTC.

The V call is TRBV6-5, the J call TRBJ1-2; D unclear. From germline, CDR1 is MNHEY and CDR2 SVGAGI. Trimming took off 2 bases at V and 7 bases at J, with 11 bases between the two ends. The CDR3 sequence is 13 residues long. In nucleotides, the CDR3 is TGTGCCAGCAGTTACGAGGGAGGGAGTGGCTACACCTTC. Translated: CASSYEGGSGYTF.

The table lists this clonotype with a count of one. V and J are TRBV7-9 and TRBJ1-1; TRBD1 matches at 7 bases. The CDR3 contains 15 residues. From germline, CDR1 is SEHNR and CDR2 FQNEAQ (reference sequence). Unmatched junction bases numbered 4, after V lost 2 bases and J lost 1 base. CDR3 nucleotides: TGTGCCAGCAGCTTACCAGGGGGAAAGAACACTGAAGCTTTCTTT. It encodes CASSLPGGKNTEAFF.

This chain joins TRBV15 and TRBJ2-5, with 9 bases lining up with TRBD2. CDR1 and CDR2 from the germline V gene are LNHNV and YYDKDF (reference sequence). This CDR3 is 15 amino acids long. After removal of 0 bases from V and 5 bases from J, the junction contained 4 bases not matched to a gene. The CDR3 protein is CATSRDLAGMETQYF. As DNA, the CDR3 is TGTGCCACCAGCAGAGACCTAGCGGGGATGGAGACCCAGTACTTC. The variable domain in full, with the rest retrieved from reference TRBV15 and TRBJ2-5, is DAMVIQNPRYQVTQFGKPVTLSCSQTLNHNVMYWYQQKSSQAPKLLFHYYDKDFNNEADTPDNFQSRRPNTSFCFLDIRSPGLGDTAMYLCATSRDLAGMETQYFGPGTRLLVL.

V is TRBV5-1 and J is TRBJ2-7; no firm D call. V was cut by 1 base and J by 2 bases, with 10 bases left in between. From germline, CDR1 is SGHRS and CDR2 YFSETQ. The CDR3 spans 14 residues. The CDR3 nucleotides are TGCGCCAGCAGCTTGACGCAGGCGGCCTACGAGCAGTACTTC. Its translation is CASSLTQAAYEQYF.

This clonotype came up a few times. The chain has TRBV7-3 and TRBJ1-2; 10 bases agree with TRBD1. After removal of 6 bases from V and 6 bases from J, the junction contained 4 bases not matched to a gene. From germline, CDR1 is SGHTA and CDR2 FQGTGA. This CDR3 is 13 amino acids long. The CDR3 loop is CASSRGTGDGYTF. Written as DNA, the CDR3 is TGTGCCAGCAGTAGAGGGACAGGGGATGGCTACACCTTC.

The J gene is TRBJ2-7, the V gene TRBV13, with D possibly TRBD1 on 6 matching bases. This CDR3 region has 13 residues. In germline, CDR1 is PRHDT, CDR2 FYEKMQ (reference sequence). V shed 5 bases and J shed 5 bases, with 13 bases lying between them. CDR3 region: CASSILTGNEQYF. In DNA, the CDR3 is TGTGCCAGCAGCATCCTCACAGGGAACGAGCAGTACTTC.

This clonotype was seen more than once but under ten times. The chain uses TRBV19 and TRBJ2-7; D is undetermined. CDR1 is LNHDA and CDR2 is SQIVND in the germline V gene (reference sequence). The CDR3 length is 13 residues. The ends were cut back, 5 bases at V and 1 base at J, with 9 bases in the middle. DNA for the CDR3: TGTGCCAGTAGTCCGAGCAGATCCTACGAGCAGTACTTC. Amino acid sequence: CASSPSRSYEQYF.

This clonotype has ten or more counts. The chain has TRBV6-5 and TRBJ1-6, with D perhaps TRBD1 (5 bases). Germline assignment: CDR1 MNHEY and CDR2 SVGAGI. There are 13 residues in the CDR3. V was clipped by 4 bases and J by 10 bases, with 11 bases between them. DNA of the CDR3: TGTGCCAGCAGTTCTGGGACCCGGTCACCCCTCCACTTT. The encoded protein is CASSSGTRSPLHF.

The chain employs TRBV9 and TRBJ1-4; no reliable D call. The germline gives CDR1 SGDLS, CDR2 YYNGEE. The V gene lost 5 bases and the J gene lost 3 bases, with 14 bases spanning the gap. This CDR3 has 15 amino acids. CDR3: CASSRISGANEKLFF. Written as DNA, the CDR3 is TGTGCCAGCAGTCGGATCTCGGGTGCTAATGAAAAACTGTTTTTT.

The rearrangement uses TRBV20-1 and TRBJ2-1; D remains ambiguous. The CDR3 is made up of 13 amino acids. CDR1 DFQATT and CDR2 SNEGSKA come from the germline V gene (reference sequence). In DNA form, the CDR3 reads TGCAGCGCCAAACCAGGAAGCTACAATGAGCAGTTCTTC. Translated: CSAKPGSYNEQFF.

Turning to this clonotype: One end of the junction fails to match germline, which may point to a read error. The V call is TRBV25-1, the J call TRBJ2-1; no clear D gene. This CDR3 has 15 residues. Germline V CDR1 and CDR2: MGHDK, SYGVNS. The CDR3 protein is CASSLVQSYNNGQFF. CDR3 DNA sequence: TGTGCCAGCAGCTTAGTACAGTCCTATAATAATGGGCAGTTCTTC.